This T cell receptor beta chain was sequenced during a study of PD-1 blockade in classical Hodgkin lymphoma. Germline V gene sequence: CDR1 MNHNS, CDR2 SASEGT. The length of the CDR3 is 13 residues. J was trimmed by 3 bases and V by 5 bases; bases with no gene match: 2. Relapse was seen in all patients after autologous stem cell transplantation, and brentuximab vedotin exposure was variable. Assay used: immunoSEQ multiplex PCR; TCRdb lists only in-frame clones, some missing. Seen here are 110,000 or so clones, 80% to 90% observed once, and the top ten hold around 20%. This clonotype originated in a human donor with classical Hodgkin lymphoma. The chain links TRBV6-1 to TRBJ2-7; 9 bases line up with TRBD1. The specimen was peripheral blood mononuclear cells (PBMCs), collected before the second cycle of nivolumab. In DNA, the CDR3 is TGTGCCAGCAGTCGGACAGGGGTCTACGAGCAGTACTTC. This encodes CASSRTGVYEQYF.